This T cell receptor beta chain was identified during a study of blood T cell repertoires in COVID-19. In the study overall: From the United States, Italy and Spain came samples of acute and convalescent COVID-19.

CDR1 and CDR2 from the germline V gene are SSHAT and FNYEAQ (reference sequence). This CDR3 is 15 amino acids long. V lost 5 bases, J lost 7 bases, and 5 bases stayed unmatched. Authors' data handling: Using reference gene primer amplification, nucleated cell counts were estimated. The table came from immunoSEQ multiplex PCR; TCRdb's copy has only in-frame clones and leaves some out. V, J and clone size are those of that table, while D and trimming were read from the DNA. The profile covers some 180,000 clones, with 90% appearing a single time and about 0.59% taken by the ten largest. The TCR originated in a man over 45 with acute or convalescent COVID-19. The sequenced sample was peripheral blood. The chain uses TRBV7-7 and TRBJ2-1; TRBD2 matches at 13 bases. The DNA for the CDR3 is TGTGCCAGCAGCCTGGGACTAGCGGGGATAAATGAGCAGTTCTTC. Its translation is CASSLGLAGINEQFF.